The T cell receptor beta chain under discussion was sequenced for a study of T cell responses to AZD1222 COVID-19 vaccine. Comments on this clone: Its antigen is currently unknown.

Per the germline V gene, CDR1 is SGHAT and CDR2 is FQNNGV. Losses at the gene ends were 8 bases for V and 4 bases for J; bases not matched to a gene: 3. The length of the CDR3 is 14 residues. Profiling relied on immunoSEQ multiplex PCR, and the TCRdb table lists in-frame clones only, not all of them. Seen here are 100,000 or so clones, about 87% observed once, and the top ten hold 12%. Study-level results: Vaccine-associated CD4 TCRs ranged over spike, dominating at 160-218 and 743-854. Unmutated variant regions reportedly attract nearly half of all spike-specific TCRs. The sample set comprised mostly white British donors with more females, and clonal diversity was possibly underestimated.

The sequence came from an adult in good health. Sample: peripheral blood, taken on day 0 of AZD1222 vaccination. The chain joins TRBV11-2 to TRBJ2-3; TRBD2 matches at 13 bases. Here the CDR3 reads CASRTSGRADTQYF. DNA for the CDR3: TGTGCCAGCCGAACTAGCGGGAGGGCAGATACGCAGTATTTT.